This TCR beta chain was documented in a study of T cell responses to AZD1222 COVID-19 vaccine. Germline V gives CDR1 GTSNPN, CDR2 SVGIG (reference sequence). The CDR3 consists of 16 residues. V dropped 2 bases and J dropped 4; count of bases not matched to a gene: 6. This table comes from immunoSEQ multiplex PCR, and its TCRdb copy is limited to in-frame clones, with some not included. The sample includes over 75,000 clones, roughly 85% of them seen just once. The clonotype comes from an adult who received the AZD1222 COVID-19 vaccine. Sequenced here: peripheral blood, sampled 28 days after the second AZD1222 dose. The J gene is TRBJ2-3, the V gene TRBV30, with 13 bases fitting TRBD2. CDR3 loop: CAWSTGTSGVADTQYF. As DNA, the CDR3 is TGTGCCTGGAGTACTGGGACTAGCGGGGTCGCAGATACGCAGTATTTT.